The 20 T cell receptor beta chains in this list originate from one sample, sequenced in a study of CD4+ T cells in melanoma. Some clones are missing from TCRdb's copy, which holds only in-frame ones; the method was immunoSEQ multiplex PCR. The table includes about 13,000 clones, approximately 72% detected once. Source material: cells from a culture (not recorded whether cultured in vitro). The receptors stem from a human donor with melanoma.

The chain recombines TRBV15 with TRBJ1-3, with D unclear. The germline V gene encodes CDR1 LNHNV and CDR2 YYDKDF (reference sequence). The V end was cut by 1 base, the J end by 0 bases, with 7 bases between. The CDR3 sequence is 15 residues long. CDR3 amino acids: CATSRAARSGNTIYF. The CDR3 DNA is TGTGCCACCAGCAGAGCCGCGCGCTCTGGAAACACCATATATTTT.

The chain employs TRBV2 and TRBJ2-3, with 11 bases lining up with TRBD2. V trimming: 3 bases; J trimming: 0 bases; junction bases outside the gene matches: 11. The CDR3 loop spans 19 amino acids. The germline V gene encodes CDR1 SNHLY and CDR2 FYNNEI. Here the CDR3 reads CASSDPYRRLAGSTDTQYF. DNA of the CDR3: TGTGCCAGCAGTGACCCATATAGAAGACTAGCGGGGAGCACAGATACGCAGTATTTT.

V usage is TRBV19 and J usage is TRBJ1-6; tentative D call: TRBD1 (6 bases). The CDR3 spans 15 residues. The germline V and J ends were trimmed by 7 bases and 6 bases, with 16 bases remaining between them. The germline V gene has CDR1 LNHDA and CDR2 SQIVND (reference sequence). The CDR3 reads CASTGDNRLNSPLHF. The CDR3 bases are TGTGCCAGTACGGGGGACAACCGACTTAATTCACCCCTCCACTTT.

The chain employs TRBV2 and TRBJ2-2; tentatively, D is TRBD2 (7 bases). Trimming left V 1 base short and J 9 bases short, with 21 bases between. Per germline, CDR1 SNHLY and CDR2 FYNNEI. The CDR3 consists of 17 residues. This CDR3 is CASSEGEGGGRPRELFF. DNA of the CDR3: TGTGCCAGCAGTGAAGGGGAGGGCGGGGGCCGTCCCCGGGAGCTGTTTTTT.

This sequence joins TRBV14 and TRBJ2-5; no clear D. The CDR3 totals 14 residues. Trimming pared 3 bases from V and 4 bases from J, leaving 12 bases between. The germline gives CDR1 SGHDN, CDR2 FVKESK. The CDR3 protein is CASSQGWTGETQYF. The CDR3 DNA is TGTGCCAGCAGCCAGGGGTGGACGGGAGAGACCCAGTACTTC.

CDR3 nucleotide sequence: TGTGCCAGCAGTTACTTCCGACGTTCGACCGGGGAGCTGTTTTTT. Translating it yields CASSYFRRSTGELFF. The gene calls are TRBV6-6 and TRBJ2-2; no definite D call. Germline V gene lookup returns CDR1 MNHNY and CDR2 SVGAGI (reference sequence). There are 15 residues in the CDR3. Trimming cost V 1 base and J 5 bases, with 11 bases left between them.

This clone showed up just a few times. The genes are TRBV7-3 and TRBJ2-6; tentatively, D is TRBD1 (6 bases). The CDR3 has 15 residues. Looked up from germline, CDR1 is SGHTA and CDR2 is FQGTGA. Trimming pared 5 bases from V and 0 bases from J, leaving 8 bases between. CDR3 sequence reads: CASSMGASGANVLTF. CDR3 coding DNA: TGTGCCAGCAGCATGGGGGCCTCTGGGGCCAACGTCCTGACTTTC.

The gene calls are TRBV29-1 and TRBJ1-4; perhaps TRBD1 as D (5 bases). The CDR3 runs 12 residues. The V end lost 5 bases, the J end lost 6 bases, and 10 bases lay between the germline ends. From germline, CDR1 is SQVTM and CDR2 ANQGSEA. In DNA form, the CDR3 reads TGCAGCGTTTTAGGGGTGGATGAAAAACTGTTTTTT. Translation gives CSVLGVDEKLFF.

The chain links TRBV9 to TRBJ1-1, with D unresolved. V lost 4 bases and J 6 bases, leaving 16 bases between the germline ends. This CDR3 is built from 14 residues. Germline lookup yields CDR1 SGDLS and CDR2 YYNGEE. The CDR3 DNA reads as TGTGCCAGCAGCAATCGAGCAGAAAATTCTGAAGCTTTCTTT. Translated: CASSNRAENSEAFF.

There are a few counts of this clone. The rearrangement uses TRBV5-1 and TRBJ2-2, with D possibly TRBD2 on 5 matching bases. The V end lost 0 bases, the J end lost 6 bases, and 12 bases lay between the germline ends. This CDR3 has 15 residues. The germline V gene has CDR1 SGHRS and CDR2 YFSETQ. The CDR3 bases are TGCGCCAGCAGCTTGGAACTAGACGATTCCGGGGAGCTGTTTTTT. This codes for CASSLELDDSGELFF. Together with reference TRBV5-1 and TRBJ2-2, the CDR3 gives the full variable domain: KAGVTQTPRYLIKTRGQQVTLSCSPISGHRSVSWYQQTPGQGLQFLFEYFSETQRNKGNFPGRFSGRQFSNSRSEMNVSTLELGDSALYLCASSLELDDSGELFFGEGSRLTVL.

This rearrangement joins TRBV5-5 to TRBJ2-5; maybe TRBD1 (6 bases). The CDR3 spans 13 residues. Trimming removed 5 bases from V and 8 bases from J, with 16 bases in between. The V gene's germline CDR1 is SGHKS and CDR2 YYEKEE (reference sequence). This chain's CDR3 is CASRPGVVETQYF. CDR3 DNA sequence: TGTGCCAGCAGACCAGGGGTAGTGGAAACCCAGTACTTC. Full variable domain (remainder filled in from reference TRBV5-5 and TRBJ2-5): DAGVTQSPTHLIKTRGQQVTLRCSPISGHKSVSWYQQVLGQGPQFIFQYYEKEERGRGNFPDRFSARQFPNYSSELNVNALLLGDSALYLCASRPGVVETQYFGPGTRLLVL.

This chain uses TRBV10-3 with TRBJ1-5; the D gene is possibly TRBD1 (5 bases). CDR1 is ENHRY, CDR2 SYGVKD, per germline. The CDR3 has 14 amino acids. V was shortened by 6 bases and J by 1 base, with 10 bases between the two germline ends. CDR3 amino acids: CAISQGRSNQPQHF. The CDR3, as DNA: TGTGCCATCAGCCAGGGCCGGAGCAATCAGCCCCAGCATTTT.

The chain couples TRBV11-2 to TRBJ2-1; tentatively, D is TRBD2 (6 bases). V lost 5 bases, J lost 6 bases, and 20 bases lay in between. CDR1 and CDR2 from the germline V gene are SGHAT and FQNNGV. The CDR3 loop spans 16 amino acids. CDR3 amino acids: CASSRLTGLVGNEQFF. In DNA form, the CDR3 reads TGTGCCAGCAGCCGCCTGACGGGACTGGTGGGCAATGAGCAGTTCTTC.

The V and J genes are TRBV10-2 and TRBJ2-1, with D possibly matching TRBD2 (6 bases). The CDR3 loop spans 13 amino acids. Germline V gives CDR1 WSHSY, CDR2 SAAADI. The germline V and J ends were trimmed by 3 bases and 6 bases, with 9 bases remaining between them. This CDR3 reads CASSEETSNEQFF. The CDR3 DNA reads TGCGCCAGCAGTGAAGAGACTAGCAATGAGCAGTTCTTC.

The CDR3 DNA is TGTGCCAGCAGCCCCCGACAGGGGGGAAATTCACCCCTCCACTTT. Its translation is CASSPRQGGNSPLHF. V usage is TRBV7-2 and J usage is TRBJ1-6; 9 bases match TRBD1. Germline loops: CDR1 SGHTA, CDR2 FQGNSA. V gave up 5 bases and J gave up 7 bases; unmatched junction bases: 6. CDR3 length: 15 residues.

This chain connects TRBV11-2 to TRBJ1-1; D is undetermined. Trimming cost V 5 bases and J 4 bases, with 17 bases left between them. The CDR3 length is 15 residues. Germline assignment: CDR1 SGHAT and CDR2 FQNNGV. The CDR3 spells CASSLLLSAGTEAFF. Written as DNA, the CDR3 is TGTGCCAGCAGCCTTCTCCTATCGGCGGGCACTGAAGCTTTCTTT. The entire variable domain, with the rest obtained from reference TRBV11-2 and TRBJ1-1, is as follows: EAGVAQSPRYKIIEKRQSVAFWCNPISGHATLYWYQQILGQGPKLLIQFQNNGVVDDSQLPKDRFSAERLKGVDSTLKIQPAKLEDSAVYLCASSLLLSAGTEAFFGQGTRLTVV.

The chain links TRBV5-1 to TRBJ2-7, with 10 bases that match TRBD1. V lost 4 bases to trimming and J lost 7 bases; unmatched junction nucleotides: 8. CDR1 and CDR2 from the germline V gene are SGHRS and YFSETQ. There are 14 residues in the CDR3. The DNA of the CDR3 is TGCGCCAGCAGCCTCACGGGACAGGGGCAAGAGCAGTACTTC. Translating it yields CASSLTGQGQEQYF.

The V gene is TRBV9, the J gene TRBJ1-1; 7 nucleotides align to TRBD1. Germline V gene sequence: CDR1 SGDLS, CDR2 YYNGEE. The CDR3 contains 15 residues. The ends lost 4 bases at V and 3 bases at J; junction bases unmatched: 9. CDR3 DNA sequence: TGTGCCAGCAGCCTCTACCCGGGACAGCACACTGAAGCTTTCTTT. Translation: CASSLYPGQHTEAFF.

This rearrangement joins TRBV28 to TRBJ1-2; TRBD1 might be the D (6 bases). The germline CDR1 and CDR2 sequences are MDHEN and SYDVKM. Trimming cost V 6 bases and J 6 bases, with 17 bases left between them. This CDR3 has 14 amino acids. CDR3 sequence: CASRRAQGRNGYTF. The CDR3 region has the DNA TGTGCCAGCAGACGAGCACAGGGACGGAATGGCTACACCTTC.

The table lists this clone with a few counts. In DNA, the CDR3 is TGTGCCTGGGGAGACTCCGTCTCCAAAGGTAGCAATCAGCCCCAGCATTTT. This sequence encodes CAWGDSVSKGSNQPQHF. The V gene is TRBV30, the J gene TRBJ1-5, with D unclear. CDR3 length: 17 amino acids. Germline V gives CDR1 GTSNPN, CDR2 SVGIG (reference sequence). V was pared by 5 bases and J by 0 bases, with 20 bases between.